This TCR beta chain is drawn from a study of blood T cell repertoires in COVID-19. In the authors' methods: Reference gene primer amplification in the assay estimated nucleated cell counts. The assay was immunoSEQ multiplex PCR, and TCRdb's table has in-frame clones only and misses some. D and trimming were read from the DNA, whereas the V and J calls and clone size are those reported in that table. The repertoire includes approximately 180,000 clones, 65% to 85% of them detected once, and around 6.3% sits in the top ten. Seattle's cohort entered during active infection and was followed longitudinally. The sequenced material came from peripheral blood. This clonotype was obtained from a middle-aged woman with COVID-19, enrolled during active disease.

The CDR3 sequence is CASKTSGRGDEQFF. The DNA for the CDR3 is TGTGCCAGCAAGACTAGCGGGAGAGGGGATGAGCAGTTCTTC. The rearrangement uses TRBV6-5 and TRBJ2-1, with 12 bases aligning to TRBD2. The CDR3 is 14 residues long. Germline CDR1 is MNHEY and CDR2 is SVGAGI. V was pared by 7 bases and J by 8 bases, with 6 bases of the junction left unmatched.